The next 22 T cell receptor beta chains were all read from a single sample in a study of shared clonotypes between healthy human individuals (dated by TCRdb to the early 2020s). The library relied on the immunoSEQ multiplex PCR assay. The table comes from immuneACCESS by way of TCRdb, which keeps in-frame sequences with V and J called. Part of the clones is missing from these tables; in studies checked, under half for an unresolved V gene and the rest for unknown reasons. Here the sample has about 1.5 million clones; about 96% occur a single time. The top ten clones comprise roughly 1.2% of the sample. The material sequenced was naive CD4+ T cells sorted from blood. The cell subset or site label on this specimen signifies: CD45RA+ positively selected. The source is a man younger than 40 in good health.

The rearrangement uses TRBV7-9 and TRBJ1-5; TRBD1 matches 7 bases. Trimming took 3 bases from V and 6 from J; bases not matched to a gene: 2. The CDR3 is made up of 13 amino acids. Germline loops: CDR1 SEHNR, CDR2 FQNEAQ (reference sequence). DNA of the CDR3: TGTGCCAGCAGCTTTACAGGGGCTCAGCCCCAGCATTTT. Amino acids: CASSFTGAQPQHF. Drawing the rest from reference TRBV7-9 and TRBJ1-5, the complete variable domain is DTGVSQNPRHKITKRGQNVTFRCDPISEHNRLYWYRQTLGQGPEFLTYFQNEAQLEKSRLLSDRFSAERPKGSFSTLEIQRTEQGDSAMYLCASSFTGAQPQHFGDGTRLSIL.

Here the CDR3 DNA reads TGCGCCAGCAGCCCACCCCAAGGGAATGAGCAGTTCTTC. It is translated as CASSPPQGNEQFF. The chain is built from TRBV4-1 and TRBJ2-1, with D unclear. Trimming removed 4 bases from V and 7 bases from J, with 11 bases in between. The CDR3 is 13 amino acids. CDR1 MGHRA and CDR2 YSYEKL come from the germline V gene.

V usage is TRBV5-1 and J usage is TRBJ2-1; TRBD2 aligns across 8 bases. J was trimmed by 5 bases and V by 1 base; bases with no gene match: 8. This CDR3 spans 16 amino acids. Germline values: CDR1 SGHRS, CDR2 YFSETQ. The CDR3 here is CASSLSGTRSNNEQFF. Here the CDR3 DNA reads TGCGCCAGCAGCTTGAGCGGGACTAGAAGCAACAATGAGCAGTTCTTC.

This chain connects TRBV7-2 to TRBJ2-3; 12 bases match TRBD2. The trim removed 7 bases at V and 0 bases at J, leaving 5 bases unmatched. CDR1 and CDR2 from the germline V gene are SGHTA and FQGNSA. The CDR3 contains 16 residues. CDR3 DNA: TGTGCCAGCACCTCAGGACTAGCGGGAAGCACAGATACGCAGTATTTT. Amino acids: CASTSGLAGSTDTQYF.

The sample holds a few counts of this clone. CDR3 in amino acids: CASSLVAAGTSYEQYF. The CDR3, as DNA: TGTGCCAGCAGTTTAGTCGCAGCGGGAACTTCCTACGAGCAGTACTTC. The chain links TRBV27 to TRBJ2-7; 7 nucleotides match TRBD2. The trim removed 2 bases at V and 1 base at J, leaving 8 bases unmatched. Germline assignment: CDR1 MNHEY and CDR2 SMNVEV (reference sequence). The CDR3 spans 16 residues.

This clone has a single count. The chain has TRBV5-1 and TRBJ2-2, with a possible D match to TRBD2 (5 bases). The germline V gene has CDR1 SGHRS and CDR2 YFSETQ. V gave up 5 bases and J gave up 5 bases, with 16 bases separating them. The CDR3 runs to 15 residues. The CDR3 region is CASRGTAENTGELFF. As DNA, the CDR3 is TGCGCCAGCAGGGGAACAGCGGAAAATACCGGGGAGCTGTTTTTT.

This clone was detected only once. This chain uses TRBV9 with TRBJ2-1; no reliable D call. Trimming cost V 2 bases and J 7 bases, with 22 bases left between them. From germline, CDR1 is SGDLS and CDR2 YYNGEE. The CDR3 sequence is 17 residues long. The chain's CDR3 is CASSVDPPGLLRNEQFF. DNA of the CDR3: TGTGCCAGCAGCGTCGACCCCCCGGGCCTACTACGAAATGAGCAGTTCTTC.

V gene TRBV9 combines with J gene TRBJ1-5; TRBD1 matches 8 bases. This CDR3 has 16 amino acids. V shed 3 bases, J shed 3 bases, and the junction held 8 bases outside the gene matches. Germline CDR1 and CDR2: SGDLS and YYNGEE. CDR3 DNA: TGTGCCAGCAGCGGCCGGGACAGGTGGCCCAATCAGCCCCAGCATTTT. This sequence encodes CASSGRDRWPNQPQHF.

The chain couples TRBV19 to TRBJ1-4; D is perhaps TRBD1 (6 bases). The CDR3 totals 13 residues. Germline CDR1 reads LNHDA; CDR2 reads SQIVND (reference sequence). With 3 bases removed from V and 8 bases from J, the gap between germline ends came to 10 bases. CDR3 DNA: TGTGCCAGTAGTATTACCGGGACAGAAAAACTGTTTTTT. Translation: CASSITGTEKLFF.

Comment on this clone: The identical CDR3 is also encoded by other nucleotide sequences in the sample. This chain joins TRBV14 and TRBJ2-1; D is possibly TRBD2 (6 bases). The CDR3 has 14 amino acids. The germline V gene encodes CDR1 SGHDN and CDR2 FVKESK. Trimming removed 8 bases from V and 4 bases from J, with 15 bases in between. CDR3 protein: CASGPTRDYNEQFF. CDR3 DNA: TGTGCCAGCGGGCCGACTAGAGATTACAATGAGCAGTTCTTC. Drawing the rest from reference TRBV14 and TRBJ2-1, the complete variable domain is EAGVTQFPSHSVIEKGQTVTLRCDPISGHDNLYWYRRVMGKEIKFLLHFVKESKQDESGMPNNRFLAERTGGTYSTLKVQPAELEDSGVYFCASGPTRDYNEQFFGPGTRLTVL.

DNA of the CDR3: TGTGCCAGCTCAAACGAACCGCGAGTATTCACTGAAGCTTTCTTT. Its protein is CASSNEPRVFTEAFF. V gene TRBV18 combines with J gene TRBJ1-1; no firm D call. V shed 5 bases and J shed 4 bases, with 17 bases lying between them. Germline-derived CDR1 and CDR2 are KGHSH and LQKENI. The CDR3 totals 15 residues.

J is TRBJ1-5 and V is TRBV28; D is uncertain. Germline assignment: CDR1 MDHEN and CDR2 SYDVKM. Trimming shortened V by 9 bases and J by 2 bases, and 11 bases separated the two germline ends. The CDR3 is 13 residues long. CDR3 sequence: CASYVPGNQPQHF. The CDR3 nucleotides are TGTGCCAGTTATGTGCCAGGCAATCAGCCCCAGCATTTT.

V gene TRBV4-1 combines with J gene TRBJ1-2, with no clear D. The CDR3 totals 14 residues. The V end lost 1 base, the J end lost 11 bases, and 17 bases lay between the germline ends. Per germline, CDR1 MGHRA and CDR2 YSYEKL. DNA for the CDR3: TGCGCCAGCAGCCAAGTAATAGTAGGGCCTCATTACACCTTC. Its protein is CASSQVIVGPHYTF.

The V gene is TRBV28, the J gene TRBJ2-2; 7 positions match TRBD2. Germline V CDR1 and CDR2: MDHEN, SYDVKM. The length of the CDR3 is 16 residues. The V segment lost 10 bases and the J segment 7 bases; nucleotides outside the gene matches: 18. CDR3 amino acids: CATPGGLEAGGGELFF. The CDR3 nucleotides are TGTGCCACCCCCGGAGGACTAGAGGCTGGAGGCGGGGAGCTGTTTTTT. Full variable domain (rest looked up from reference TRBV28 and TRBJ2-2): DVKVTQSSRYLVKRTGEKVFLECVQDMDHENMFWYRQDPGLGLRLIYFSYDVKMKEKGDIPEGYSVSREKKERFSLILESASTNQTSMYLCATPGGLEAGGGELFFGEGSRLTVL.

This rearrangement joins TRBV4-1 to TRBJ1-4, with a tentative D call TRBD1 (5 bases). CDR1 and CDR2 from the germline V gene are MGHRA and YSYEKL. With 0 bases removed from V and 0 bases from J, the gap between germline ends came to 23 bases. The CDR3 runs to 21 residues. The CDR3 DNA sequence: TGCGCCAGCAGCCAAGAAGGGGCTGGCAGGGCGGAAACACCAACTAATGAAAAACTGTTTTTT. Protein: CASSQEGAGRAETPTNEKLFF.

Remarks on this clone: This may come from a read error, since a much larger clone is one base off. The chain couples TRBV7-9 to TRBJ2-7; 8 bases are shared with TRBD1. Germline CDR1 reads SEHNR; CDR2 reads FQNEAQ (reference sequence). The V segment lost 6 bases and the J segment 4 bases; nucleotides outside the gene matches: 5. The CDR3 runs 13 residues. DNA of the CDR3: TGTGCCAGCAGACAAACAGGGGGATACGAGCAGTACTTC. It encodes CASRQTGGYEQYF.

DNA for the CDR3: TGTGCCAGCAGCGTAGATAATAGCGGGAGTTACGAGCAGTACTTC. Translating it yields CASSVDNSGSYEQYF. This chain links TRBV9 with TRBJ2-7, with TRBD2 matching 9 bases. The CDR3 is 15 amino acids. Per germline, CDR1 SGDLS and CDR2 YYNGEE. V gave up 0 bases and J gave up 4 bases; unmatched junction bases: 5.

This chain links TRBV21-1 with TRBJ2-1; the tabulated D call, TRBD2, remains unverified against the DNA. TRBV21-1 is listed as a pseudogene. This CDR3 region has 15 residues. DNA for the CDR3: TGTGCCAGCAGCGAAATCTTGAGCTCCTACAATGAGCAGTTCTTC. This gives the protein CASSEILSSYNEQFF.

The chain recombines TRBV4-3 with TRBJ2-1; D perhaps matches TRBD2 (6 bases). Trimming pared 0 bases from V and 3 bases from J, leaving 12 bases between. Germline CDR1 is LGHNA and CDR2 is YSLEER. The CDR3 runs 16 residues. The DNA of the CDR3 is TGCGCCAGCAGCCAAGATGGAGGGAGCCGCTACAATGAGCAGTTCTTC. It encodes CASSQDGGSRYNEQFF.

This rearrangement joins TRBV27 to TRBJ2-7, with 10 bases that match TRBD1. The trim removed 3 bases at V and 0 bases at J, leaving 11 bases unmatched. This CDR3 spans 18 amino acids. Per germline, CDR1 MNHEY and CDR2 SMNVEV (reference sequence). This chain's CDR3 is CASSFPGTGVWSSYEQYF. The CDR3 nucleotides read TGTGCCAGCAGTTTTCCCGGGACAGGGGTCTGGAGCTCCTACGAGCAGTACTTC.

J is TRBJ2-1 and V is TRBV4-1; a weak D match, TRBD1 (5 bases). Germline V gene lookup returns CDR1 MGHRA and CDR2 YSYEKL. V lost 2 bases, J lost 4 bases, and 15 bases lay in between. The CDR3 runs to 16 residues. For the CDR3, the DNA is TGCGCCAGCAGCCAACAACAGGCCTCATGGTACAATGAGCAGTTCTTC. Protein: CASSQQQASWYNEQFF.

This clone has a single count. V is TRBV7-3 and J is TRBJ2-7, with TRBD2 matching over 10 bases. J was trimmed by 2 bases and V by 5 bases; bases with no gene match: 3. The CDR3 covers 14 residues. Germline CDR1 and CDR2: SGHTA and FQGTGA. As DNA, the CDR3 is TGTGCCAGCAGCCGAAGCGGGAGGGCCTACGAGCAGTACTTC. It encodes CASSRSGRAYEQYF.